Listed here is a single TCR beta chain. Antigen unknown. This specimen belongs to a study of cytomegalovirus exposure and HLA in healthy donors. General study findings and limits: Most TCR sequences were uncommon, yet certain public TCRs appeared in many donors. A further, later analysis showed that HLA-associated TCR beta chains (compared with equally common others) were more clonally expanded.

PCR employed 60 Vbeta and 13 Jbeta primers. This table comes from immunoSEQ multiplex PCR, and its TCRdb copy is limited to in-frame clones, with some not included. The data contain some 180,000 clones, around 73% of them singletons. The length of the CDR3 is 15 residues. CDR1 is MNHEY, CDR2 SVGAGI, per germline. The V segment lost 8 bases and the J segment 2 bases; nucleotides outside the gene matches: 6. Sample: PBMCs. The rearrangement uses TRBV6-5 and TRBJ2-3; 11 nucleotides agree with TRBD1. This TCR derives from a woman aged 18-29 years in good health and CMV-seropositive. CDR3 DNA sequence: TGTGCCAGCTCGGGGACAGGGGGGCTCACAGATACGCAGTATTTT. Amino acids: CASSGTGGLTDTQYF.